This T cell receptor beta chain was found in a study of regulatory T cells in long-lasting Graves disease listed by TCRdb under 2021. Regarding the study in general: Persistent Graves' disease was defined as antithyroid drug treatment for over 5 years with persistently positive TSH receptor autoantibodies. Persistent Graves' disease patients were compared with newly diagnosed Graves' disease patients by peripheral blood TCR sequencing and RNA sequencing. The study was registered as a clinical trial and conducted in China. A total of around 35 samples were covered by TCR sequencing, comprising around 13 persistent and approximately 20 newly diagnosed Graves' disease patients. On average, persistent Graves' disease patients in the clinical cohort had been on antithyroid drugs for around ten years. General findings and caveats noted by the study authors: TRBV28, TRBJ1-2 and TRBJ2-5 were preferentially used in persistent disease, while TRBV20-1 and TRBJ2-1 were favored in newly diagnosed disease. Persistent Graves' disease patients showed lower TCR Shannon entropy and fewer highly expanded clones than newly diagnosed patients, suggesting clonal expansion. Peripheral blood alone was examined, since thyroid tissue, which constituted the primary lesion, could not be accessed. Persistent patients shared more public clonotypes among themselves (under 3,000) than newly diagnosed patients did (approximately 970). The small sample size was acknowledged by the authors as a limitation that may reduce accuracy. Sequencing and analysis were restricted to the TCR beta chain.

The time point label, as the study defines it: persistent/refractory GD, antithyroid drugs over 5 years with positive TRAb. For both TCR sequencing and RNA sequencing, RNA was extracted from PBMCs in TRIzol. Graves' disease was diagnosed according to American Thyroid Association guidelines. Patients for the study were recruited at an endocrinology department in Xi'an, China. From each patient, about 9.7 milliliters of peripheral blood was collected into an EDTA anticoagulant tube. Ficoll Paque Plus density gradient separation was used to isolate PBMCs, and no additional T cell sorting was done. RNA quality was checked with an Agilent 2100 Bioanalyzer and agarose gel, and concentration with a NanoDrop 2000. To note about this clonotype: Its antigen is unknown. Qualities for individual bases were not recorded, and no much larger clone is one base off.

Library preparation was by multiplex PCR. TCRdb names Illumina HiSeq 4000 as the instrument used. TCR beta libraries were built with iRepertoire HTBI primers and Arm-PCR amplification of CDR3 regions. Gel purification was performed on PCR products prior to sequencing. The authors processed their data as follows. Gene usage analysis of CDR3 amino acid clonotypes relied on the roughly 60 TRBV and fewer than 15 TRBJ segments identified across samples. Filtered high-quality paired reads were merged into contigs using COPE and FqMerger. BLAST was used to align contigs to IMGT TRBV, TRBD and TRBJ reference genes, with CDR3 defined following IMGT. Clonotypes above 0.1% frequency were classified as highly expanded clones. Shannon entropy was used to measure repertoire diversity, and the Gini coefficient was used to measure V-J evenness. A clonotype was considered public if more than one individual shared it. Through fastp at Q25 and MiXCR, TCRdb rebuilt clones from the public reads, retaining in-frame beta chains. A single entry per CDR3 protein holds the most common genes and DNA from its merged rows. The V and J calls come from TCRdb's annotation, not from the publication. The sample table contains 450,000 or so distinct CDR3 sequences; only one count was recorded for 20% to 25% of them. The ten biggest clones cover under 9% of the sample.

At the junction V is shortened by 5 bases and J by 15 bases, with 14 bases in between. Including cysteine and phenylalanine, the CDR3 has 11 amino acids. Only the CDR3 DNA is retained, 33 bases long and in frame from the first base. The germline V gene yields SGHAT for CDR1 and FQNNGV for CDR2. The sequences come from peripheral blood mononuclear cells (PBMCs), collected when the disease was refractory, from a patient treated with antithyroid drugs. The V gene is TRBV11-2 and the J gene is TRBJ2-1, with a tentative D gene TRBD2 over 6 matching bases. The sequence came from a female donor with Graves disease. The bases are TGTGCCAGCAGCGTCACTAGCAACCGGTTCTTC. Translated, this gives CASSVTSNRFF.